This entry features one TCR beta chain sequence. The antigen is unknown. CD45RO-negative cells were positively selected for CCR7, leaving out terminally differentiated effector memory CD45RA+ cells. Genomic DNA of each subset was evenly split across several immunoSEQ plates. Using immunoSEQ multiplex PCR, the repertoire was profiled, and TCRdb retains in-frame clones only, with some absent. The repertoire includes millions of clones, about 93% of them detected once, and approximately 1.7% sits in the top ten. The source of the sample is a study of shared clonotypes between healthy human individuals. General study results and limits: Sampling covered blood only; tissue repertoires likely differ. Among four donors, approximately 5% of naive CD4 clonotypes were found in common. Generally, naive subsets (rather than memory subsets) showed larger estimated richness.

Germline loops: CDR1 SGHTA, CDR2 FQGNSA. V shed 2 bases, J shed 4 bases, and the junction held 3 bases outside the gene matches. The CDR3 is made up of 15 amino acids. This receptor was obtained from a young man in good health. Some clones in this sample may be carry-over from other donors' samples. The material sequenced was naive CD8+ T cells from PBMCs. This chain links TRBV7-2 with TRBJ2-3, with TRBD2 identical over 10 bases. In DNA, the CDR3 is TGTGCCAGCAGCTTAACTAGCGGGATACCAGATACGCAGTATTTT. It is translated as CASSLTSGIPDTQYF.